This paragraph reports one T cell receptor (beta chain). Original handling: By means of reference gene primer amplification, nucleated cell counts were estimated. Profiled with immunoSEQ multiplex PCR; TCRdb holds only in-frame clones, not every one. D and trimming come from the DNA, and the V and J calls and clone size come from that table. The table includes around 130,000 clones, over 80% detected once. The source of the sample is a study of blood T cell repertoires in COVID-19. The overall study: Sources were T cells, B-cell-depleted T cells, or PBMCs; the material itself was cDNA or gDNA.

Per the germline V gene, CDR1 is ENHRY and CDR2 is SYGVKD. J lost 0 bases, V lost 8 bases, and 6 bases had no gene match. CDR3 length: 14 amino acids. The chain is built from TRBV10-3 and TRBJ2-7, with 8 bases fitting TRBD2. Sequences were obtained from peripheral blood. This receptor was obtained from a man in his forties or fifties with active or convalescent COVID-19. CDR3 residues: CAIGAGDFSYEQYF. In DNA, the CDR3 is TGTGCCATCGGAGCGGGGGACTTCTCCTACGAGCAGTACTTC.